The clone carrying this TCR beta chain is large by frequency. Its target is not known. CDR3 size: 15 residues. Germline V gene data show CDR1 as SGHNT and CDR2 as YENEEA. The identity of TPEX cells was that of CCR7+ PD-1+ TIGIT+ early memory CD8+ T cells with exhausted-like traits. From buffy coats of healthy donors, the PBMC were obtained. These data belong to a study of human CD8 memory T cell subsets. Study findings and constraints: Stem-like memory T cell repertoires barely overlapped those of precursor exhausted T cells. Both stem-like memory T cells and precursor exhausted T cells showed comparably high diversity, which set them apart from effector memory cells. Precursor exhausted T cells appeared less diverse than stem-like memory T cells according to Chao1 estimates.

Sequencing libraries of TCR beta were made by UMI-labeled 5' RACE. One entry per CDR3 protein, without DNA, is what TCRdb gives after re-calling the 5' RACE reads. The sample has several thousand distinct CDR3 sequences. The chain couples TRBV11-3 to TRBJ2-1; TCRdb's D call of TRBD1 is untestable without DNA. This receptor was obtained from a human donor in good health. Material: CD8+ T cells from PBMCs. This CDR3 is CASSSGPQIGNEQFF.